The T cell receptor beta chain described here comes from a study of cytomegalovirus exposure and HLA in healthy donors. The PCR ran on 60 Vbeta and 13 Jbeta primers. Assay used: immunoSEQ multiplex PCR; TCRdb lists only in-frame clones, some missing. The sample shows more than 140,000 clones, roughly 73% of them seen only once. The germline V gene encodes CDR1 MDHEN and CDR2 SYDVKM. The germline V and J ends were trimmed by 3 bases and 3 bases, with 15 bases remaining between them. The CDR3 extends over 15 amino acids. The sample was PBMCs. The rearrangement links TRBV28 to TRBJ2-7; possibly TRBD2 for D (6 bases). The source is a man in his forties or fifties in good health and CMV-seronegative. The CDR3: CASSLEGRNGYEQYF. The DNA for the CDR3 is TGTGCCAGCAGTTTGGAGGGCAGGAACGGCTACGAGCAGTACTTC.